These 26 T cell receptor beta chains were sequenced from one sample in a study of early stage breast cancer tumors. The method was immunoSEQ multiplex PCR; TCRdb's version includes in-frame clones alone and lacks a portion of them. The sample comprises more than 60,000 clones, around 85% of which are singletons, and 3% to 4.5% rests with the top ten. Sequenced material: blood. Source of these receptors: a person between 55 and 69 years old with breast cancer.

The gene calls are TRBV28 and TRBJ1-5, with D possibly matching TRBD1 (5 bases). V lost 8 bases to trimming and J lost 7 bases, with 18 bases between them. Germline values: CDR1 MDHEN, CDR2 SYDVKM. This CDR3 is built from 14 residues. DNA of the CDR3: TGTGCCAGCTCCCTGGGGGGGATGGAGCAGCCCCAGCATTTT. It translates to CASSLGGMEQPQHF. Filled out from reference TRBV28 and TRBJ1-5, the complete variable domain reads DVKVTQSSRYLVKRTGEKVFLECVQDMDHENMFWYRQDPGLGLRLIYFSYDVKMKEKGDIPEGYSVSREKKERFSLILESASTNQTSMYLCASSLGGMEQPQHFGDGTRLSIL.

The rearrangement joins TRBV5-5 to TRBJ1-3, with D maybe TRBD1 (6 bases). The CDR3 is 14 amino acids. Trimming pared 4 bases from V and 7 bases from J, leaving 15 bases between. Looked up from germline, CDR1 is SGHKS and CDR2 is YYEKEE (reference sequence). Here the CDR3 DNA reads TGTGCCAGCAGCCTAGGGGGTTCCGGTAACACCATATATTTT. This sequence encodes CASSLGGSGNTIYF.

The chain carries TRBV5-6 and TRBJ2-3; 10 bases fit TRBD1. The CDR3 length is 17 residues. Germline loops: CDR1 SGHDT, CDR2 YYEEEE. J was trimmed by 4 bases and V by 3 bases; bases with no gene match: 11. The chain's CDR3 is CASSSQVWTGGADTQYF. The CDR3 DNA sequence: TGTGCCAGCAGCTCACAAGTTTGGACAGGGGGAGCAGATACGCAGTATTTT.

This rearrangement joins TRBV7-6 to TRBJ2-1; D remains ambiguous. The germline V and J ends were trimmed by 7 bases and 6 bases, with 16 bases remaining between them. The CDR3 contains 14 residues. Per the germline V gene, CDR1 is SGHVS and CDR2 is FNYEAQ. The CDR3 loop reads CASTLIGSGNEQFF. DNA of the CDR3: TGTGCCAGCACCCTAATAGGGTCCGGCAATGAGCAGTTCTTC.

The chain recombines TRBV19 with TRBJ2-3; tentative D call: TRBD1 (6 bases). CDR3 size: 14 residues. V lost 3 bases to trimming and J lost 7 bases, with 14 bases between them. In germline, CDR1 is LNHDA, CDR2 SQIVND (reference sequence). The CDR3 DNA reads as TGTGCCAGTAGTATTGGGGGAAGGGGGTATACGCAGTATTTT. Amino acid sequence: CASSIGGRGYTQYF.

The chain recombines TRBV28 with TRBJ1-1, with D hard to call. Trimming stripped 6 bases from V and 0 bases from J, with 8 bases between. The CDR3 runs to 13 residues. Germline V CDR1 and CDR2: MDHEN, SYDVKM. The CDR3 region has the DNA TGTGCCAGCAGCCCTAGGGTGAACACTGAAGCTTTCTTT. Translation: CASSPRVNTEAFF.

The J gene is TRBJ2-2, the V gene TRBV29-1, with D possibly being TRBD1 (5 bases). V was cut by 7 bases and J by 6 bases, with 15 bases left in between. There are 13 residues in the CDR3. Germline CDR1 and CDR2: SQVTM and ANQGSEA. CDR3 region: CSAQGSPAGELFF. CDR3 DNA: TGCAGCGCTCAGGGCAGCCCAGCCGGGGAGCTGTTTTTT.

The genes are TRBV5-1 and TRBJ2-5; D may match TRBD1 or TRBD2 (5 bases each). This CDR3 comprises 14 residues. Germline lookup yields CDR1 SGHRS and CDR2 YFSETQ. V dropped 0 bases and J dropped 0 bases, with 6 bases sitting between them. CDR3 in DNA: TGCGCCAGCAGCTTGGGGGGGAACCAAGAGACCCAGTACTTC. This codes for CASSLGGNQETQYF.

The table lists this clone with a count of one. The chain carries TRBV5-6 and TRBJ1-4; D gene ambiguous. CDR1 is SGHDT, CDR2 YYEEEE, per germline. V was clipped by 0 bases and J by 8 bases, with 11 bases between them. The CDR3 has 14 amino acids. CDR3 coding DNA: TGTGCCAGCAGCTTGGGAGGACGGAACGAAAAACTGTTTTTT. Its translation is CASSLGGRNEKLFF.

This clone was detected a few times. The rearrangement uses TRBV2 and TRBJ2-5; D unresolved. V was clipped by 0 bases and J by 5 bases, with 7 bases between them. Germline CDR1 reads SNHLY; CDR2 reads FYNNEI. The CDR3 runs 13 residues. CDR3 nucleotides: TGTGCCAGCAGTGAAGCGGGGATGGAGACCCAGTACTTC. Translating gives CASSEAGMETQYF.

This rearrangement joins TRBV15 to TRBJ2-5; 9 positions match TRBD2. Germline V gene data show CDR1 as LNHNV and CDR2 as YYDKDF (reference sequence). With 0 bases clipped from V and 5 bases from J, the junction kept 7 bases outside the gene matches. The CDR3 extends over 16 amino acids. The CDR3, as DNA: TGTGCCACCAGCAGAGATCACGTTAGCGGGAGTGAGACCCAGTACTTC. Its protein is CATSRDHVSGSETQYF.

The DNA of the CDR3 is TGTGCCAGCAGCTTACAGGGGTTGGGTGAAAAACTGTTTTTT. This codes for CASSLQGLGEKLFF. The chain carries TRBV7-2 and TRBJ1-4; possible D gene TRBD1, 6 bases. CDR1 and CDR2 from the germline V gene are SGHTA and FQGNSA. V was clipped by 2 bases and J by 7 bases, with 11 bases between them. This CDR3 comprises 14 residues.

The J gene is TRBJ2-1, the V gene TRBV7-6, with 10 bases identical to TRBD2. The CDR3 has 13 amino acids. Trimming removed 5 bases from V and 10 bases from J; junction bases left unmatched: 5. CDR1 SGHVS and CDR2 FNYEAQ come from the germline V gene. The CDR3 is CASSPLAGGEQFF. In nucleotides, the CDR3 is TGTGCCAGCAGCCCTTTAGCGGGAGGCGAGCAGTTCTTC. The full variable domain, its missing parts supplied by reference TRBV7-6 and TRBJ2-1, is GAGVSQSPRYKVTKRGQDVALRCDPISGHVSLYWYRQALGQGPEFLTYFNYEAQQDKSGLPNDRFSAERPEGSISTLTIQRTEQRDSAMYRCASSPLAGGEQFFGPGTRLTVL.

The genes are TRBV5-8 and TRBJ2-7, with no clear D. Germline V lookup: CDR1 SGHTS, CDR2 YDEGEE. This CDR3 contains 11 residues. V was shortened by 5 bases and J by 5 bases, with 8 bases between the two germline ends. The CDR3 DNA sequence: TGTGCCAGCAGGGTATCCGACGAGCAGTACTTC. It is translated as CASRVSDEQYF.

The CDR3 bases are TGTGCCATCAGCCTACAGGGATCTAACTATGGCTACACCTTC. Its protein product is CAISLQGSNYGYTF. The rearrangement joins TRBV10-3 to TRBJ1-2; maybe TRBD1 (6 bases). Germline V CDR1 and CDR2: ENHRY, SYGVKD. The ends were cut back, 6 bases at V and 0 bases at J, with 11 bases in the middle. The CDR3 covers 14 residues.

The chain links TRBV5-1 to TRBJ2-5, with 11 nucleotides matching TRBD2. CDR1 and CDR2 (germline): SGHRS, YFSETQ. Trimming took 4 bases from V and 1 from J; bases not matched to a gene: 9. The CDR3 sequence is 17 residues long. As DNA, the CDR3 is TGCGCCAGCAGCCGAGATTGGCTAGCGGGAGGCCAAGAGACCCAGTACTTC. Residues: CASSRDWLAGGQETQYF.

The J gene is TRBJ2-7, the V gene TRBV14, with D possibly being TRBD2 (6 bases). Germline CDR1 SGHDN, CDR2 FVKESK. The V end was cut by 1 base, the J end by 3 bases, with 13 bases between. There are 15 residues in the CDR3. For the CDR3, the DNA is TGTGCCAGCAGCCAAGCGGGGGTGAATGTCTACGAGCAGTACTTC. Translated, it gives CASSQAGVNVYEQYF. Looking up the rest from reference TRBV14 and TRBJ2-7 gives the full variable domain: EAGVTQFPSHSVIEKGQTVTLRCDPISGHDNLYWYRRVMGKEIKFLLHFVKESKQDESGMPNNRFLAERTGGTYSTLKVQPAELEDSGVYFCASSQAGVNVYEQYFGPGTRLTVT.

This chain joins TRBV5-1 and TRBJ2-2; D may be TRBD2 (6 bases). The CDR3 consists of 15 residues. Per the germline V gene, CDR1 is SGHRS and CDR2 is YFSETQ. V lost 4 bases and J lost 6, with 16 bases in between. Here the CDR3 DNA reads TGCGCCAGCAGCGGCGTAATAGGGAGGCCCGGGGAGCTGTTTTTT. This gives the protein CASSGVIGRPGELFF.

This sequence joins TRBV27 and TRBJ1-6; 11 nucleotides agree with TRBD1. The junction had 9 bases not matched to a gene; V was cut back by 5 bases and J by 9 bases. Germline V CDR1 and CDR2: MNHEY, SMNVEV (reference sequence). The CDR3 has 16 residues. The CDR3 loop reads CASSVRPGQGGSPLHF. CDR3 sequence (DNA): TGTGCCAGCAGTGTCCGACCGGGACAGGGGGGTTCACCCCTCCACTTT.

The CDR3 loop reads CASSPTGGAWNEQFF. The DNA for the CDR3 is TGTGCCAGCAGCCCGACCGGGGGGGCGTGGAATGAGCAGTTCTTC. The chain recombines TRBV7-9 with TRBJ2-1, with 8 bases identical to TRBD2. Per the germline V gene, CDR1 is SEHNR and CDR2 is FQNEAQ (reference sequence). The CDR3 contains 15 residues. V lost 5 bases and J lost 7; bases outside the gene matches: 10.

The chain recombines TRBV11-2 with TRBJ2-2; 10 bases are shared with TRBD2. Germline V gene lookup returns CDR1 SGHAT and CDR2 FQNNGV. The CDR3 has 18 amino acids. Losses at the gene ends were 5 bases for V and 7 bases for J; bases not matched to a gene: 16. CDR3: CASSLSLDPSGSGGELFF. The CDR3, as DNA: TGTGCCAGCAGCCTATCTTTGGATCCTAGCGGGAGTGGCGGGGAGCTGTTTTTT.

The chain couples TRBV5-4 to TRBJ1-6; D remains ambiguous. Germline V CDR1 and CDR2: SGHNT, YYREEE (reference sequence). The CDR3 runs 15 residues. Trimming cost V 2 bases and J 0 bases, with 6 bases left between them. The CDR3: CASSFDSSYNSPLHF. DNA of the CDR3: TGTGCCAGCAGCTTCGATAGCTCCTATAATTCACCCCTCCACTTT.

The rearrangement links TRBV6-1 to TRBJ1-2; TRBD1 aligns across 7 bases. Germline assignment: CDR1 MNHNS and CDR2 SASEGT. V was pared by 4 bases and J by 1 base, with 6 bases of the junction left unmatched. The CDR3 loop spans 15 amino acids. The CDR3 coding sequence is TGTGCCAGCAGTGGGGGGGACAGCCTTAACTATGGCTACACCTTC. This gives the protein CASSGGDSLNYGYTF.

The V gene is TRBV21-1, the J gene TRBJ1-2; the DNA was not compared with TRBD1, the D call given in the table. TRBV21-1 is designated a pseudogene. The CDR3 runs 15 residues. The CDR3 DNA reads as TGTGCCAGCAGCCCCCTGGGGGCCCCCGAGAATGGCTACACCTTC. It yields the protein CASSPLGAPENGYTF.

The chain employs TRBV5-1 and TRBJ1-1; D uncertain. Germline CDR1 reads SGHRS; CDR2 reads YFSETQ. This CDR3 is built from 13 residues. Trimming left V 4 bases short and J 11 bases short, with 18 bases between. The chain's CDR3 is CASSLETPDGAFF. CDR3 nucleotides: TGCGCCAGCAGCCTAGAGACACCCGATGGGGCTTTCTTT.

V and J are TRBV2 and TRBJ2-3; D may be TRBD1 or TRBD2 (6 bases each). Germline CDR1 is SNHLY and CDR2 is FYNNEI. CDR3 length equals 15 residues. V lost 6 bases to trimming and J lost 6 bases, with 19 bases between them. CDR3 in amino acids: CASSQMGAGSDTQYF. The CDR3 DNA reads TGTGCCAGCAGCCAAATGGGGGCGGGGTCGGATACGCAGTATTTT. Full variable domain (missing parts from reference TRBV2 and TRBJ2-3): EPEVTQTPSHQVTQMGQEVILRCVPISNHLYFYWYRQILGQKVEFLVSFYNNEISEKSEIFDDQFSVERPDGSNFTLKIRSTKLEDSAMYFCASSQMGAGSDTQYFGPGTRLTVL.